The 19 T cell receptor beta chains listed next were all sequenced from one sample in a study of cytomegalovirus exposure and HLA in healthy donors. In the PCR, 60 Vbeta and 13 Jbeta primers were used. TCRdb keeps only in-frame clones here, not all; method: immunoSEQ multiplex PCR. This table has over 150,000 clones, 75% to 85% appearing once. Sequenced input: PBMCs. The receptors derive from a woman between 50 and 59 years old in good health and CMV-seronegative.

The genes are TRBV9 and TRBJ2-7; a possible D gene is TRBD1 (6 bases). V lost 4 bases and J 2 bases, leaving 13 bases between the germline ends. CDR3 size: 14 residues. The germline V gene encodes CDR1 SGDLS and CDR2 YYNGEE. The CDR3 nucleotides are TGTGCCAGCAGCCGTACTGGGACACCCTACGAGCAGTACTTC. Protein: CASSRTGTPYEQYF.

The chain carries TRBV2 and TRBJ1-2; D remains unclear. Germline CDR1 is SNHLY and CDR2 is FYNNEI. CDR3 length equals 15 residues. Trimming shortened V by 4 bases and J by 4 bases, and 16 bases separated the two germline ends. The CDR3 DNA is TGTGCCAGCAGTGTAATGCAGGCTACGCCCTATGGCTACACCTTC. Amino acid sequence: CASSVMQATPYGYTF.

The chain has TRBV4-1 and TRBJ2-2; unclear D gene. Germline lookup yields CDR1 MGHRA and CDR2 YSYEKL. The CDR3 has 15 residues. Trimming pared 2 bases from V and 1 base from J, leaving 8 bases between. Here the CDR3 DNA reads TGCGCCAGCAGCCAAACAGACGAGAACACCGGGGAGCTGTTTTTT. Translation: CASSQTDENTGELFF.

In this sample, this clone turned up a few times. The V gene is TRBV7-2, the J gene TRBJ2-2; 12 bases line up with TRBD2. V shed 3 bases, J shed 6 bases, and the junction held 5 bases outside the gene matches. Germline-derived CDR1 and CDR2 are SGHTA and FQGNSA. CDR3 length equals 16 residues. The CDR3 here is CASSFASGRAAGELFF. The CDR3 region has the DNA TGTGCCAGCAGCTTCGCTAGCGGGAGGGCCGCCGGGGAGCTGTTTTTT.

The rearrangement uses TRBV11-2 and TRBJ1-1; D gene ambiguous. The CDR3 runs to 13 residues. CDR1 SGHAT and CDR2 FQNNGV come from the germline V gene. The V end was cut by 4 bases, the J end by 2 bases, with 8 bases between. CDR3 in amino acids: CASSSLLNTEAFF. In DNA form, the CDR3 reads TGTGCCAGCAGCTCCCTCTTAAACACTGAAGCTTTCTTT.

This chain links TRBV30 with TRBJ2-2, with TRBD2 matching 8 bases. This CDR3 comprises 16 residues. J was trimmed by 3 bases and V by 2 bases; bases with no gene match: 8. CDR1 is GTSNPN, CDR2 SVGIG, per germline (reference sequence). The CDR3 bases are TGTGCCTGGAGTTCACCCGGGGGGGCAGACACCGGGGAGCTGTTTTTT. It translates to CAWSSPGGADTGELFF.

The CDR3 loop reads CASRETPVDTDTQYF. The CDR3 DNA sequence: TGTGCCAGCAGGGAGACTCCTGTGGACACAGATACGCAGTATTTT. The chain is built from TRBV2 and TRBJ2-3; no reliable D call. The germline gives CDR1 SNHLY, CDR2 FYNNEI. The CDR3 has 15 amino acids. V was trimmed by 6 bases and J by 2 bases, leaving 15 bases between them.

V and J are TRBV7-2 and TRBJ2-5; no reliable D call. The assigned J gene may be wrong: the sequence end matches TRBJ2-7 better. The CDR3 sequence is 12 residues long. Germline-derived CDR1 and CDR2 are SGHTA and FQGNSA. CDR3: CASSSSGYEQYF. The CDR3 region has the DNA TGTGCCAGCAGCTCATCGGGTTACGAGCAGTACTTC.

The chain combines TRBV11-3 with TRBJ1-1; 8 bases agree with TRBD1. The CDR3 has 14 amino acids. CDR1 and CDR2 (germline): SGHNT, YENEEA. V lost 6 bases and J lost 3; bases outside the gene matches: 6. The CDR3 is CASRLRGQDTEAFF. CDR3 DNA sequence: TGTGCCAGCAGGCTCAGGGGGCAGGACACTGAAGCTTTCTTT. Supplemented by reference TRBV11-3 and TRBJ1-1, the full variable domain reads EAGVVQSPRYKIIEKKQPVAFWCNPISGHNTLYWYLQNLGQGPELLIRYENEEAVDDSQLPKDRFSAERLKGVDSTLKIQPAELGDSAVYLCASRLRGQDTEAFFGQGTRLTVV.

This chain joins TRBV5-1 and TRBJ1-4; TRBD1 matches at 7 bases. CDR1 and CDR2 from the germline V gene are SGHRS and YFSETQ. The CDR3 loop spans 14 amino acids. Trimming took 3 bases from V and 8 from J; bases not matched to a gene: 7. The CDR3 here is CASSYTGVGEKLFF. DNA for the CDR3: TGCGCCAGCAGCTACACAGGGGTGGGGGAAAAACTGTTTTTT.

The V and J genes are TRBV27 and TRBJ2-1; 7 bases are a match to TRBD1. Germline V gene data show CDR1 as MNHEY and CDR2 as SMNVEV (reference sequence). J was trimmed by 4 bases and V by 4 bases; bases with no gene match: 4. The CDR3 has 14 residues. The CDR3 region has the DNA TGTGCCAGCAGTTCCGGGACAGTTTACAATGAGCAGTTCTTC. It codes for CASSSGTVYNEQFF.

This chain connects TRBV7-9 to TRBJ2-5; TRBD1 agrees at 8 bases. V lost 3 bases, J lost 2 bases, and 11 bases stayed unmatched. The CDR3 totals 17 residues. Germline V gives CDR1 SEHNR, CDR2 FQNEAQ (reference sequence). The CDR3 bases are TGTGCCAGCAGCTTCGCTCGGACAGGGTTGGGACAAGAGACCCAGTACTTC. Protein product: CASSFARTGLGQETQYF.

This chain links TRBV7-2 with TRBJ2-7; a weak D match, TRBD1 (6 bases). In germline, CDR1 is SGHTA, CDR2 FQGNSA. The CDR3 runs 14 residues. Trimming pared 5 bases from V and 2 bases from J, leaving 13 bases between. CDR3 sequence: CASSPTDRAYEQYF. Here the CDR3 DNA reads TGTGCCAGCAGCCCAACGGACAGAGCCTACGAGCAGTACTTC.

CDR3 nucleotide sequence: TGTGCCAGCAGTCCCCTAGGGGCACGGTCAAGGGGCACTGAAGCTTTCTTT. It encodes CASSPLGARSRGTEAFF. The chain carries TRBV27 and TRBJ1-1, with D perhaps TRBD1 (5 bases). V lost 5 bases and J lost 4, with 23 bases in between. The CDR3 length is 17 residues. Germline V lookup: CDR1 MNHEY, CDR2 SMNVEV (reference sequence).

This CDR3 is CASSFRSQKEQYF. The CDR3 DNA reads as TGCGCCAGCAGCTTTAGGAGCCAGAAGGAGCAGTACTTC. This chain links TRBV5-1 with TRBJ2-7, with D unclear. Trimming pared 2 bases from V and 7 bases from J, leaving 13 bases between. The germline V gene encodes CDR1 SGHRS and CDR2 YFSETQ. This CDR3 spans 13 amino acids.

The CDR3 sequence is CASSALPGQPQHF. CDR3 in DNA: TGCGCCAGCAGCGCCCTCCCCGGTCAGCCCCAGCATTTT. The rearrangement uses TRBV5-1 and TRBJ1-5; D uncertain. This CDR3 is 13 amino acids long. CDR1 is SGHRS and CDR2 is YFSETQ in the germline V gene. V lost 4 bases and J 6 bases, leaving 11 bases between the germline ends.

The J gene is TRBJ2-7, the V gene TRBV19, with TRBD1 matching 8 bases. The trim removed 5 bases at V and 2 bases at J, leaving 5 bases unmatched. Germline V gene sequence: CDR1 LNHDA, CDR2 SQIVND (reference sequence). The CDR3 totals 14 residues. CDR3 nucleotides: TGTGCCAGTAGTCTCCGGGACAGGCCCTACGAGCAGTACTTC. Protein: CASSLRDRPYEQYF.

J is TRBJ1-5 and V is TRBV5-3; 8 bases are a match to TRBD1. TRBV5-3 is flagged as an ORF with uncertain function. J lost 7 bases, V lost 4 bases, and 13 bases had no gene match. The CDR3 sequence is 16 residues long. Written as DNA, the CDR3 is TGTGCCAGAAGCCCCATTCTAGACAGGGGAAGACAGCCCCAGCATTTT. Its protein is CARSPILDRGRQPQHF.

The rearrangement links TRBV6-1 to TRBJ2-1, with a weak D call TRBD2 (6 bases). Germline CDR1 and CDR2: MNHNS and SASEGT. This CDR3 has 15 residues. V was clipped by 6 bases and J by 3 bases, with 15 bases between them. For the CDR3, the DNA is TGTGCCAGCAGACTAGGACTACCCTACTACAATGAGCAGTTCTTC. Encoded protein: CASRLGLPYYNEQFF.